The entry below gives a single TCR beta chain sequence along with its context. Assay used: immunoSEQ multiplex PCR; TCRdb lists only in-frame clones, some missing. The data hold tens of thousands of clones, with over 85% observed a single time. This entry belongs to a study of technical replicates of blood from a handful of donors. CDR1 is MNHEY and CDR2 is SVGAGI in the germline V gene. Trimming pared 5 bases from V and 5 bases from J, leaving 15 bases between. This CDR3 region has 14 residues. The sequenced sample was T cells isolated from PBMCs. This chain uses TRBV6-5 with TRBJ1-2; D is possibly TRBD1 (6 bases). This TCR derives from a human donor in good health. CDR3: CASSRDPRGYGYTF. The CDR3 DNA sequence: TGTGCCAGCAGTCGCGACCCAAGGGGGTATGGCTACACCTTC.